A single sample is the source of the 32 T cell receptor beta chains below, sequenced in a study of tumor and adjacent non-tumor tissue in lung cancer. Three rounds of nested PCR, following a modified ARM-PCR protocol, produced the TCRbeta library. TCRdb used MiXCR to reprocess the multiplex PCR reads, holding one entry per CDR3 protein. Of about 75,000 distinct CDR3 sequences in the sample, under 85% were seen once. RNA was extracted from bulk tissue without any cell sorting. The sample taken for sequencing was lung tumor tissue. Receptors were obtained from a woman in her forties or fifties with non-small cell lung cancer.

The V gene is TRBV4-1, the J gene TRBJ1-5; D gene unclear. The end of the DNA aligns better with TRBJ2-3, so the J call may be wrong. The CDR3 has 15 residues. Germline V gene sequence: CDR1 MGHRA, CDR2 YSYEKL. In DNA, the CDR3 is TGCGCCAGCAGCCAAATGATTTATAACAATCAGCCCCAGTATTTT. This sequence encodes CASSQMIYNNQPQYF.

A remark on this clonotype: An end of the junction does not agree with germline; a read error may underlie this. CDR3 protein: CPSSLAAYAQYF. CDR3 coding DNA: TGTCCCAGCAGCTTAGCGGCCTACGCGCAGTACTTC. This sequence joins TRBV11-2 and TRBJ2-7, with TRBD2 as a possible D gene (6 bases). In germline, CDR1 is SGHAT, CDR2 FQNNGV. The length of the CDR3 is 12 residues.

The CDR3 DNA reads as TGCGCCAACAGGCGGGATGCCGGCTCTGGGGCCAACGTCCTGACTTTC. Translation gives CANRRDAGSGANVLTF. The J gene is TRBJ2-6, the V gene TRBV5-1; a weak D match, TRBD2 (6 bases). The length of the CDR3 is 16 residues. The germline V and J ends were trimmed by 9 bases and 0 bases, with 16 bases remaining between them. From germline, CDR1 is SGHRS and CDR2 YFSETQ.

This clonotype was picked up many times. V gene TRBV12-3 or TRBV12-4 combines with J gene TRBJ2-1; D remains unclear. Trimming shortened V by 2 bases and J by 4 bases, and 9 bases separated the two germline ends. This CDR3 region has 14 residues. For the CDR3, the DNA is TGTGCCAGCAGTTTACAGGCGAGGTACAATGAGCAGTTCTTC. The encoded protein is CASSLQARYNEQFF.

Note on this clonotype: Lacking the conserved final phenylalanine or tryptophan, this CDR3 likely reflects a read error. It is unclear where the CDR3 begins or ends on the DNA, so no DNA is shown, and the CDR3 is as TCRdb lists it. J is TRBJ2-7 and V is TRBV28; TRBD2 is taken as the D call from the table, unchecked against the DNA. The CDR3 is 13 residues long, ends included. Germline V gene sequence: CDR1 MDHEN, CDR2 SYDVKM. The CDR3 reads CANRTSGIYEQYY.

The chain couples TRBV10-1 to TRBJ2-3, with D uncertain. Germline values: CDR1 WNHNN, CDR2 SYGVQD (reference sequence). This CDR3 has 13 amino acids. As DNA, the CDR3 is TGCGTCAACAGTAGACACCACACAGATACGCAGTATTTT. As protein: CVNSRHHTDTQYF.

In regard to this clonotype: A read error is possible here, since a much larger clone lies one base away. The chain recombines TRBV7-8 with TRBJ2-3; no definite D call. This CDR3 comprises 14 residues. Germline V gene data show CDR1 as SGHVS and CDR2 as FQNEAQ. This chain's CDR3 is CASSLGQHTDTPYF. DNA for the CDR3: TGTGCCAGCAGCTTAGGTCAGCACACAGATACGCCGTATTTT.

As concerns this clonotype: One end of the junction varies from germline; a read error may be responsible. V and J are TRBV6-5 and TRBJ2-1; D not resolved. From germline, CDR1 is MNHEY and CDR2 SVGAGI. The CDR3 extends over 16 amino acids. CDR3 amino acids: CANSYSVGMGYNEQFF. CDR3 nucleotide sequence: TGTGCCAACAGTTACTCTGTTGGGATGGGTTACAATGAGCAGTTCTTC.

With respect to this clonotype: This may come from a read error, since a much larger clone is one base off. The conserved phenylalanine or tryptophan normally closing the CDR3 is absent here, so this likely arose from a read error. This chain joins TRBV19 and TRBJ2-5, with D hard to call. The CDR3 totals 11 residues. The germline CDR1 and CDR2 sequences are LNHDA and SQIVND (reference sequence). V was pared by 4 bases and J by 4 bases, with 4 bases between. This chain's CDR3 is CASSRGETQYS. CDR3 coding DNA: TGTGCCAGTAGTAGGGGAGAGACCCAGTACTCC.

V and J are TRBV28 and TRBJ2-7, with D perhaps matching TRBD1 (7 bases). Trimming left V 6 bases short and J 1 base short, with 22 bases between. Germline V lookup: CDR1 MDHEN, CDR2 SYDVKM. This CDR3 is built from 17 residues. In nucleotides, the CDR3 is TGTGCCAGCAGAACCCCAGGGGGGAGCCTGAAGTCCTACGAGCAGTACTTC. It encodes CASRTPGGSLKSYEQYF. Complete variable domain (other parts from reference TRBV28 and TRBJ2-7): DVKVTQSSRYLVKRTGEKVFLECVQDMDHENMFWYRQDPGLGLRLIYFSYDVKMKEKGDIPEGYSVSREKKERFSLILESASTNQTSMYLCASRTPGGSLKSYEQYFGPGTRLTVT.

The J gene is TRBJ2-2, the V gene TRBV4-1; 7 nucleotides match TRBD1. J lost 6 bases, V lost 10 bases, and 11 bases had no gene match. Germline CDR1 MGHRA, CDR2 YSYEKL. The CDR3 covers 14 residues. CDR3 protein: CANRHRQGPGELFF. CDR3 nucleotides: TGCGCCAACCGCCACAGACAGGGCCCCGGGGAGCTGTTTTTT.

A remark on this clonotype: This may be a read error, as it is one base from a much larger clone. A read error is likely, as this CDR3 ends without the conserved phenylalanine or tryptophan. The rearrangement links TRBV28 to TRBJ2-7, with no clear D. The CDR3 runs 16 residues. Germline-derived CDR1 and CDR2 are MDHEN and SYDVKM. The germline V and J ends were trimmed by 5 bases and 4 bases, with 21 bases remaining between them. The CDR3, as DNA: TGTGCCAGCAGTCCCCTTAGACTTAGCTACTCGTACGAGCAGTACCTC. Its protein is CASSPLRLSYSYEQYL.

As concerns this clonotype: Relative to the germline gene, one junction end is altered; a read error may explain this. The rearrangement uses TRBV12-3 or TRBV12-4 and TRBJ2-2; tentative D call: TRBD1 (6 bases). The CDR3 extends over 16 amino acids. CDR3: CASRGLEVYYTGELFF. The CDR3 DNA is TGTGCAAGCAGGGGCCTGGAGGTGTATTACACCGGGGAGCTGTTTTTT.

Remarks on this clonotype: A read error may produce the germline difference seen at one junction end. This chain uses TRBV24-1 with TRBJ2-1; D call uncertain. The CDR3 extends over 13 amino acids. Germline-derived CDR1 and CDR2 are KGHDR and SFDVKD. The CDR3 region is CATQWTNLNEQFF. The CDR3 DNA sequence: TGTGCCACCCAGTGGACCAACCTCAATGAGCAGTTCTTT.

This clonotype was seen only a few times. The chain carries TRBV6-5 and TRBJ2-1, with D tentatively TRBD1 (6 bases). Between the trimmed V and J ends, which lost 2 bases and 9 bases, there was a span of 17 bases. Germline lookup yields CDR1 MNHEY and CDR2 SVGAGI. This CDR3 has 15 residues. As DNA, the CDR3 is TGTGCCAGCAGTTACGGGACAAACTCCTGCATTGAGCAGTTCTTC. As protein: CASSYGTNSCIEQFF.

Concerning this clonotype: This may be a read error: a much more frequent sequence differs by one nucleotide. The CDR3 sequence is CASSLVQGRQPQHF. The CDR3 nucleotides are TGTGCCAGCAGCTTAGTACAGGGACGGCAGCCCCAGCATTTT. The chain recombines TRBV11-2 with TRBJ1-5, with D possibly being TRBD1 (6 bases). This CDR3 region has 14 residues. CDR1 and CDR2 (germline): SGHAT, FQNNGV. The germline V and J ends were trimmed by 1 base and 7 bases, with 11 bases remaining between them. The variable domain in full, completed from reference TRBV11-2 and TRBJ1-5, reads EAGVAQSPRYKIIEKRQSVAFWCNPISGHATLYWYQQILGQGPKLLIQFQNNGVVDDSQLPKDRFSAERLKGVDSTLKIQPAKLEDSAVYLCASSLVQGRQPQHFGDGTRLSIL.

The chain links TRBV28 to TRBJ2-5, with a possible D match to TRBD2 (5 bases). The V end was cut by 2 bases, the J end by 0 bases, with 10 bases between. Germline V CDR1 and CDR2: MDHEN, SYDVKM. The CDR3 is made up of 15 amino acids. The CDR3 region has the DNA TGTGCCAGCAGTTTACCAGCGGCTTACCAAGAGACCCAGTACTTC. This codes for CASSLPAAYQETQYF.

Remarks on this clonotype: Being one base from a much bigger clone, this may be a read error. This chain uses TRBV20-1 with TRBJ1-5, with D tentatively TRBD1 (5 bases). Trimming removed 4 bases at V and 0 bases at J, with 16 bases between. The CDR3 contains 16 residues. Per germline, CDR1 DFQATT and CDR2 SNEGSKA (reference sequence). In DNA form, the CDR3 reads TGCAGTGCTACGACAGAGAATTTCTATAGCAATCAGCCCCAGCATTTT. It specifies CSATTENFYSNQPQHF.

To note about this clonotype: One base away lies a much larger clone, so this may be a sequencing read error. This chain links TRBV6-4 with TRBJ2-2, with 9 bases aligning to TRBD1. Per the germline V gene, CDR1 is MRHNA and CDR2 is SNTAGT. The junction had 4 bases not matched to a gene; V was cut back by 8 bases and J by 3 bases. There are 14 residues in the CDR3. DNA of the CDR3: TGTGCCAGCGGACAGGGGAACGACACCGGGGAGCTGTTTTTT. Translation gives CASGQGNDTGELFF.

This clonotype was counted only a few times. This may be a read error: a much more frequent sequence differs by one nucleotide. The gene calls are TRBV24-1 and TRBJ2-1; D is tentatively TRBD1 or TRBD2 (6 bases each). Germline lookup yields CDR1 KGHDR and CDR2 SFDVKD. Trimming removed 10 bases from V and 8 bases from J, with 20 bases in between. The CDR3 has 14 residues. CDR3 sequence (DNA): TGTGCCACTGGCGGGACATACGCTGCGGATGAGCAGTTCTTC. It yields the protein CATGGTYAADEQFF.

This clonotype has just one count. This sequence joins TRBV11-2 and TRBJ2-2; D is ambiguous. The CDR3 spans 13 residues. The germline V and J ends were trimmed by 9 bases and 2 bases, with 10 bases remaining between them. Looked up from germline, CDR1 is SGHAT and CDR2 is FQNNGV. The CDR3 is CARSLENTGELFF. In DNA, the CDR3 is TGTGCCAGGAGCCTCGAAAACACCGGGGAGCTGTTTTTT.

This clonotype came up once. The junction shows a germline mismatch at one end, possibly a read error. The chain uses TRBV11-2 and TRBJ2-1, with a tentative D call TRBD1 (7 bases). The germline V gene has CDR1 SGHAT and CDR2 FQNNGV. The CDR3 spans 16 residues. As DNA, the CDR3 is TGTGCCAGCAGGCCAGGGGGGCTAACGGGAGTAGGTGAGCATTTCTTC. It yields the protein CASRPGGLTGVGEHFF.

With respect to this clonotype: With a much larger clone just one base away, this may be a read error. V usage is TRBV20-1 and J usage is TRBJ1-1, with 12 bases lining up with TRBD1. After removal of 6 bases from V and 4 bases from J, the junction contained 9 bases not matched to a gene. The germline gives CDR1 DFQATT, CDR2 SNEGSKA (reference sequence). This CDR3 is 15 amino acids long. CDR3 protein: CSARGTGGLITEAFF. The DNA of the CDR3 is TGCAGTGCCAGGGGGACAGGGGGCTTGATCACTGAAGCTTTCTTT.

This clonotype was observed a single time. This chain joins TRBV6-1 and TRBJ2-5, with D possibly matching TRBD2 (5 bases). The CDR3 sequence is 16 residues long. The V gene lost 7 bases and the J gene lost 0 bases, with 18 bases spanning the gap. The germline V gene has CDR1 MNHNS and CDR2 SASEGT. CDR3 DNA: TGTGCCAGCATTCCGTTTGGCAGCGGCAACCAAGAGACCCAGTACTTC. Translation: CASIPFGSGNQETQYF.

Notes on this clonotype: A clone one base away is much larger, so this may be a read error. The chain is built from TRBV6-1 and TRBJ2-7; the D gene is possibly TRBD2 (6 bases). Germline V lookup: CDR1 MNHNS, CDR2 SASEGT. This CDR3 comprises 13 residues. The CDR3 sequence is CVSSEGDFYGQYF. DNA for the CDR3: TGTGTCAGCAGTGAAGGGGACTTCTACGGGCAGTACTTC.

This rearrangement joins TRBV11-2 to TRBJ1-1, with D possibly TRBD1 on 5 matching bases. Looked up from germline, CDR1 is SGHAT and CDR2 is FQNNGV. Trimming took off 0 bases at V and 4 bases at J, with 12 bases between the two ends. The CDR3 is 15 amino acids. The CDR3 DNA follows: TGTGCCAGCAGCTTAGAGTGGGGGACCTCCACTGAAGCTTTCTTT. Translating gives CASSLEWGTSTEAFF.

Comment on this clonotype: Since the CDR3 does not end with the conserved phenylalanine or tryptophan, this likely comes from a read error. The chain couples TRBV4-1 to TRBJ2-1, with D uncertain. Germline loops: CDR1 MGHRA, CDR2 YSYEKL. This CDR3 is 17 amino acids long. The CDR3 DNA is TGCGTCGGCAGCCTCAGCTCATTGTACGGCTCCTACAATGAGCAGTTCCTC. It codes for CVGSLSSLYGSYNEQFL.

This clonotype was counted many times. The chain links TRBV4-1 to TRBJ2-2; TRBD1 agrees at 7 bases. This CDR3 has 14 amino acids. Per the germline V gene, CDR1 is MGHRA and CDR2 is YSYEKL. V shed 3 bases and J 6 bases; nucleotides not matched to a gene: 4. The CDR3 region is CASSHRQGPGELFF. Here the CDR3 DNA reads TGCGCCAGCAGCCACAGACAGGGCCCCGGGGAGCTGTTTTTT.

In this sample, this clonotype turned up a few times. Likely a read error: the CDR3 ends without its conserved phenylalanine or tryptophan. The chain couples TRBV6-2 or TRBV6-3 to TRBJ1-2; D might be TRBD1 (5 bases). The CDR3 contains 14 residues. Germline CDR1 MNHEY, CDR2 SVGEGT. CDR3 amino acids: CASSPGTANYGYTI. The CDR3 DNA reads TGTGCTAGCAGCCCCGGGACGGCTAACTATGGCTACACCATC.

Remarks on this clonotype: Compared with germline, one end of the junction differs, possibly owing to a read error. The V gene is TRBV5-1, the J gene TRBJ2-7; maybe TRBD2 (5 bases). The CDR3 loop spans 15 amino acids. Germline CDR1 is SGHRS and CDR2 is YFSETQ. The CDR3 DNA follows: TGCGCCAACAGCCTGGCTAGCCGACTTACCTACGAGCAGTACTTC. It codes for CANSLASRLTYEQYF.

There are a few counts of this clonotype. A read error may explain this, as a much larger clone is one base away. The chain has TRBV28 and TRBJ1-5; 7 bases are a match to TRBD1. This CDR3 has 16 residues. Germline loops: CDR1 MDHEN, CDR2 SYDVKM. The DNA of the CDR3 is TGTGCCAGCAGGACTGACAGGGACTTTAGCAATCAGCCCCATCATTTT. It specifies CASRTDRDFSNQPHHF.

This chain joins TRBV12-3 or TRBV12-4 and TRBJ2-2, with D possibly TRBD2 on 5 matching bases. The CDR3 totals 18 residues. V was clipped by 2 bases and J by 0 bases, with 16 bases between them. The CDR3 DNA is TGTGCCAGCAGTTTATGGCTAGCCGAGTACACGAACACCGGGGAGCTGTTTTTT. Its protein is CASSLWLAEYTNTGELFF.